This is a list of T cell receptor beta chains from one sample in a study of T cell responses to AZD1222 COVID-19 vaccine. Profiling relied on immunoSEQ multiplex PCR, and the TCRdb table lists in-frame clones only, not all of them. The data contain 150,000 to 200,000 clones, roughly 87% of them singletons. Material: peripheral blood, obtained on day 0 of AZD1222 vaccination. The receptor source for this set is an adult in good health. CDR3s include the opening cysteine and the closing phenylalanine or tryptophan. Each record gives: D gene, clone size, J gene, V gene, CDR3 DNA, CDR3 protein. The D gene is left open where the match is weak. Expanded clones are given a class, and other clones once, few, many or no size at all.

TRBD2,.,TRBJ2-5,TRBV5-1,TGCGCCAGCAGCCTTCGACTAGCGGGAGTTGAGACCCAGTACTTC,CASSLRLAGVETQYF
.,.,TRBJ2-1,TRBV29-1,TGCAGCGTGGGGACACTCTCCTACAATGAGCAGTTCTTC,CSVGTLSYNEQFF
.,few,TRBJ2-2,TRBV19,TGTGCCAGTAGTATGGGCAGGCCGTCTCCGGGGGAGCTGTTTTTT,CASSMGRPSPGELFF
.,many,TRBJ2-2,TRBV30,TGTGCCTGGAGAATCGATATCGGGCCCGGGGAGCTGTTTTTT,CAWRIDIGPGELFF
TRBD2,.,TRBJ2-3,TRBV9,TGTGCCAGCAGCCTAACGGGGGGTTTAGATACGCAGTATTTT,CASSLTGGLDTQYF
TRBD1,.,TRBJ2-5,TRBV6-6,TGTGCCAGCAGACCGGGACAGGGGGCGAAGGAGACCCAGTACTTC,CASRPGQGAKETQYF
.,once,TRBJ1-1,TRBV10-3,TGTGCCATCAGTGAGGGGTTGAGGGGCACTGAAGCTTTCTTT,CAISEGLRGTEAFF
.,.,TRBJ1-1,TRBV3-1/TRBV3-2,TGTGCCAGCAGCCGTAACACTGAAGCTTTCTTT,CASSRNTEAFF
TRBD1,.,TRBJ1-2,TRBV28,TGTGCCAGCAGTCCCCCGCAGGGGGCTGCTGGCTACACCTTC,CASSPPQGAAGYTF
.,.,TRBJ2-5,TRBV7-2,TGTGCCAGCAGCTTAGGGGTTATCGTCGAGACCCAGTACTTC,CASSLGVIVETQYF
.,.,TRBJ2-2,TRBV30,TGTGCCTCTACGGGGACGAACGCGAACACCGGGGAGCTGTTTTTT,CASTGTNANTGELFF
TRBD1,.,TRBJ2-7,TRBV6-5,TGTGCCAGCAACCCGGGACAGGGGGCCGAGCAGTACTTC,CASNPGQGAEQYF
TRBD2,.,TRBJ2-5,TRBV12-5,TGTGCTAGTGCTCGGCGGGAGGGGGAGACCCAGTACTTC,CASARREGETQYF
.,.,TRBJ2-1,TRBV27,TGTGCCAGCAGTTTATCGCTAGTCGATGAGCAGTTCTTC,CASSLSLVDEQFF
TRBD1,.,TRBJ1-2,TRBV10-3,TGTGCCATCAGACCGGGACAGGGATTGGGTGGCTACACCTTC,CAIRPGQGLGGYTF
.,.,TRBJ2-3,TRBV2,TGTGCCAGCAGGATTATTCCCGGGGACCGATCCACAGATACGCAGTATTTT,CASRIIPGDRSTDTQYF
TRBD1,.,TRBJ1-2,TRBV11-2,TGTGCCAGCAGCCCGGACAGGGCAACGAACTATGGCTACACCTTC,CASSPDRATNYGYTF
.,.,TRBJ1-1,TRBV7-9,TGTGCCAGCAGCTCCACTGGAGGGGACACTGAAGCTTTCTTT,CASSSTGGDTEAFF
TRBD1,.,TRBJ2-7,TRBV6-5,TGTGCCAGCAGCCCCCCGGGACAGTCTCTCTACGAGCAGTACTTC,CASSPPGQSLYEQYF
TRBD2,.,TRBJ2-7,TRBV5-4,TGTGCCAGCAGCCCCGAGACTAGCCGAACCTACGAGCAGTACTTC,CASSPETSRTYEQYF
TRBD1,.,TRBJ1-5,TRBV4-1,TGCGCCAGCAGCCAGGGACAGGGGGCCAGACAGCCCCAGCATTTT,CASSQGQGARQPQHF
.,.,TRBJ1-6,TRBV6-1,TGTGCCAGCAGTGAAGCCAGCAGGGGTACCTATAATTCACCCCTCCACTTT,CASSEASRGTYNSPLHF
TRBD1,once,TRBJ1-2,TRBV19,TGTGCCAGTAGTCCCGGGACAGCCCACTATGGCTACACCTTC,CASSPGTAHYGYTF
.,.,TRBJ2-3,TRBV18,TGTGCCAGCTCACAGGGGAGTGGGGGCACAGATACGCAGTATTTT,CASSQGSGGTDTQYF
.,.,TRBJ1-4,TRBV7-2,TGTGCCAGCAGCTCGCACCTCCGGGGCACTAATGAAAAACTGTTTTTT,CASSSHLRGTNEKLFF
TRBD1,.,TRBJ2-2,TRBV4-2,TGTGCCAGCAGCAGGGGACAGGGCTTCACCGGGGAGCTGTTTTTT,CASSRGQGFTGELFF
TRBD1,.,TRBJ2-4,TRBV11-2,TGTGCCAGCAGCTGGGGTTGGACAGGGGGCCGCGCCAAAAACATTCAGTACTTC,CASSWGWTGGRAKNIQYF
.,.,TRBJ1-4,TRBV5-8,TGTGCCAGCAGCTTGCCTCGAGGGTCTGCAACTAATGAAAAACTGTTTTTT,CASSLPRGSATNEKLFF
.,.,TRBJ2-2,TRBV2,TGTGCCAGCCTCCATTCCAGAGTGGACACCGGGGAGCTGTTTTTT,CASLHSRVDTGELFF
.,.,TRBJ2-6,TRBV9,TGTGCCAGCAGCTCCCGACGGGGTCTCTCTGGGGCCAACGTCCTGACTTTC,CASSSRRGLSGANVLTF
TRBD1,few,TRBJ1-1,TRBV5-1,TGCGCCAGCCGACTAGGACCAGGGGGCACTGAAGCTTTCTTT,CASRLGPGGTEAFF
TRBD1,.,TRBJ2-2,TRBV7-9,TGTGCCAGCAAACAGGGGAGTACCGGGGAGCTGTTTTTT,CASKQGSTGELFF
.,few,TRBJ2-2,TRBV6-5,TGTGCCAGCAGACGGGACGGTGCGGGGGAGCTGTTTTTT,CASRRDGAGELFF
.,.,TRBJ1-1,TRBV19,TGTGCCAGTAGTCCCCGGACAGCTGAAGCTTTCTTT,CASSPRTAEAFF
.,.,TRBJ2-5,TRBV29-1,TGCAGCGTTGAAGAGCGGAGTACAAACCAAGAGACCCAGTACTTC,CSVEERSTNQETQYF
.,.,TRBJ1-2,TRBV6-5,TGTGCCAGCAGCCAGGTCCTTCACTATGGCTACACCTTC,CASSQVLHYGYTF
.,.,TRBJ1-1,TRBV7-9,TGTGCCAGCAGCTTAGGACCGCTCAACACTGAAGCTTTCTTT,CASSLGPLNTEAFF
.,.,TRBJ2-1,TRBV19,TGTGCCAGTAGTAATAGCATGGTGCAGTTCTTC,CASSNSMVQFF
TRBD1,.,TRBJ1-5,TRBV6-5,TGTGCCAGCAGGGACGGACAGGGCCTCAATCAGCCCCAGCATTTT,CASRDGQGLNQPQHF
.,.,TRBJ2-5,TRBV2,TGTGCCAGCAGGGTCCTGGGGGAGACCCAGTACTTC,CASRVLGETQYF
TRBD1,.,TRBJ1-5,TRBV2,TGTGCCAGCAGTAGGACAGGGGGCAATCAGCCCCAGCATTTT,CASSRTGGNQPQHF